This TCR beta chain is from a study of T cell responses to AZD1222 COVID-19 vaccine. Comments on this clone: The antigen is undetermined.

The CDR3 length is 12 residues. Germline CDR1 and CDR2: MNHNS and SASEGT. V shed 2 bases, J shed 8 bases, and the junction held 0 bases outside the gene matches. Study conclusions and caveats: In all cases, repertoires were sampled only after the peak T cell response. Clonal diversity may have been underestimated, and the donors were mostly white British, with more females than males. Close to half of spike-specific TCRs reportedly recognize unmutated variant regions.

TCRdb's copy holds only in-frame clones and misses some; the assay was immunoSEQ multiplex PCR. Altogether about 140,000 clones are present, approximately 92% being singletons, with the ten largest covering approximately 4.7%. The chain joins TRBV6-1 to TRBJ2-1; 7 positions agree with TRBD1. The material sequenced was peripheral blood, taken on day 0 of AZD1222 vaccination. This receptor was identified in an adult in good health. The CDR3 is CASSEQGDEQFF. DNA of the CDR3: TGTGCCAGCAGTGAACAGGGGGATGAGCAGTTCTTC.